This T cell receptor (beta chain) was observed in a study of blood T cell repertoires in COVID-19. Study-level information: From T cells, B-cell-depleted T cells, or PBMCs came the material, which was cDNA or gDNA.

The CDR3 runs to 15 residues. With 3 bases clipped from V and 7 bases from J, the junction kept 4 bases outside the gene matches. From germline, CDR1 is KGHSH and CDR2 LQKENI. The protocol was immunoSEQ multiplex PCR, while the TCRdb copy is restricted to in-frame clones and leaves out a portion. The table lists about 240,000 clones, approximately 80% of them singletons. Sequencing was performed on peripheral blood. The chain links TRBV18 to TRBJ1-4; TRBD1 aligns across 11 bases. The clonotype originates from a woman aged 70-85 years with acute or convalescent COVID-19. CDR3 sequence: CASSPWTGGGEKLFF. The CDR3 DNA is TGTGCCAGCTCACCGTGGACAGGGGGCGGTGAAAAACTGTTTTTT. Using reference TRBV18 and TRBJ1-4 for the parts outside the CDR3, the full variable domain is NAGVMQNPRHLVRRRGQEARLRCSPMKGHSHVYWYRQLPEEGLKFMVYLQKENIIDESGMPKERFSAEFPKEGPSILRIQQVVRGDSAAYFCASSPWTGGGEKLFFGSGTQLSVL.